This T cell receptor beta chain originates from a study of T cells after yellow fever vaccination. TCRdb redid the calling of the 5' RACE reads with MiXCR, one entry per CDR3 protein. This table holds approximately 180,000 distinct CDR3 sequences, about 6.2% found once. This clonotype was seen a few times. V gave up 5 bases and J gave up 8 bases, with 16 bases separating them. CDR1 and CDR2 (germline): LNHNV, YYDKDF (reference sequence). The CDR3 has 14 residues. This rearrangement joins TRBV15 to TRBJ2-1; D could derive from TRBD1 or TRBD2 (5 bases each). Specimen: CD4+ T cells sorted from PBMCs, collected on the day of the first yellow fever vaccination. This TCR was recovered from a man between 18 and 35 years old who received the YFV17D yellow fever vaccine. The CDR3 region is CATSSQLGAYEQFF. The CDR3 nucleotides read TGTGCCACCAGCTCCCAACTCGGGGCCTATGAGCAGTTCTTC.